The text below deals with one T cell receptor (beta chain). This sample stems from a study of cytomegalovirus exposure and HLA in healthy donors. It was with 60 Vbeta and 13 Jbeta primers that the PCR ran. Sequencing used immunoSEQ multiplex PCR; TCRdb keeps in-frame clones, though not all of them. The sample yields about 61,000 clones, 70% to 90% seen once. CDR3 length: 14 amino acids. Germline V gene sequence: CDR1 KGHSH, CDR2 LQKENI. V lost 6 bases and J lost 4, with 13 bases in between. The sample consisted of PBMCs. This TCR derives from a man younger than 40 in good health and CMV-seropositive. V and J are TRBV18 and TRBJ1-5; a weak D match, TRBD1 (6 bases). The CDR3 region is CASSPDRINQPQHF. DNA for the CDR3: TGTGCCAGCTCCCCCGACAGGATTAATCAGCCCCAGCATTTT.